Presented here are 20 T cell receptor beta chains from one specimen sequenced in a study of a mutant IDH1 vaccine in newly diagnosed glioma. These receptors lack a known antigen. Profiling relied on immunoSEQ multiplex PCR, and the TCRdb table lists in-frame clones only, not all of them. This repertoire shows about 86,000 clones, 75% to 85% found once; its top ten account for roughly 2.2%. Documented time point: week 23, last vaccination. A single vaccine dose contained 300 ug of mutant IDH1 20-mer peptide, and topical imiquimod was used with it. The sequences come from PBMCs, collected from a glioma patient whose treatment included an IDH1 peptide vaccine. These receptors were obtained from a man under 40 with glioma. Some clones in this sample may be carry-over from other donors' samples.

The chain couples TRBV6-6 to TRBJ1-1; weak D call: TRBD1 (6 bases). The CDR3 runs to 14 residues. Trimming removed 2 bases from V and 1 base from J, with 8 bases in between. Germline V CDR1 and CDR2: MNHNY, SVGAGI (reference sequence). CDR3 bases: TGTGCCAGCAGTTACGGGGGCAAGAACACTGAAGCTTTCTTT. This encodes CASSYGGKNTEAFF.

The chain recombines TRBV28 with TRBJ2-2; perhaps TRBD1 as D (5 bases). The CDR3 totals 15 residues. V lost 1 base and J 0 bases, leaving 6 bases between the germline ends. The germline CDR1 and CDR2 sequences are MDHEN and SYDVKM. CDR3 region: CASSLLGPNTGELFF. The CDR3 bases are TGTGCCAGCAGTTTATTGGGGCCGAACACCGGGGAGCTGTTTTTT.

This clone turned up a few times. The J gene is TRBJ2-3, the V gene TRBV11-3, with TRBD2 as a possible D gene (6 bases). CDR1 SGHNT and CDR2 YENEEA come from the germline V gene. This CDR3 contains 14 residues. The V end was cut by 5 bases, the J end by 1 base, with 10 bases between. CDR3 in amino acids: CASSTGERTDTQYF. The CDR3 nucleotides read TGTGCCAGCAGCACGGGGGAGCGCACAGATACGCAGTATTTT.

V and J are TRBV5-5 and TRBJ2-5; maybe TRBD1 (6 bases). TRBJ2-7 matches the DNA end more closely, so the J call is doubtful. Germline-derived CDR1 and CDR2 are SGHKS and YYEKEE (reference sequence). The CDR3 length is 12 residues. The CDR3 DNA sequence: TGTGCCAGCAGCCGGACAGTCTACGAGCAGTACTTC. This encodes CASSRTVYEQYF.

The gene calls are TRBV2 and TRBJ1-5, with 8 bases aligning to TRBD1. The junction had 13 bases not matched to a gene; V was cut back by 4 bases and J by 8 bases. The CDR3 has 16 amino acids. Germline V gene lookup returns CDR1 SNHLY and CDR2 FYNNEI. The CDR3 DNA reads as TGTGCCAGCAGTGTCATGCCGGGACAGGTGGATGAGCCCCAGCATTTT. Translated: CASSVMPGQVDEPQHF.

This sequence joins TRBV5-8 and TRBJ2-7, with 8 bases that match TRBD1. Germline-derived CDR1 and CDR2 are SGHTS and YDEGEE. V gave up 5 bases and J gave up 3 bases; unmatched junction bases: 7. The CDR3 length is 14 residues. The CDR3 spells CASRAGTGVYEQYF. The CDR3 DNA reads TGTGCCAGCAGAGCCGGGACAGGAGTCTACGAGCAGTACTTC.

The rearrangement links TRBV19 to TRBJ2-7; TRBD1 matches 7 bases. V lost 5 bases and J lost 3; bases outside the gene matches: 4. This CDR3 is 13 amino acids long. Germline CDR1 LNHDA, CDR2 SQIVND (reference sequence). CDR3 loop: CASSGGQHYEQYF. The CDR3 DNA sequence: TGTGCCAGTAGTGGGGGACAGCACTACGAGCAGTACTTC.

J is TRBJ2-1 and V is TRBV11-2; either TRBD1 or TRBD2 may supply D (5 bases each). The CDR3 is 13 residues long. The germline V gene encodes CDR1 SGHAT and CDR2 FQNNGV. V was clipped by 3 bases and J by 7 bases, with 10 bases between them. CDR3 bases: TGTGCCAGCAGCTTGGGGACCCTTAATGAGCAGTTCTTC. Its protein is CASSLGTLNEQFF.

J is TRBJ2-3 and V is TRBV5-4, with 11 bases lining up with TRBD2. The germline gives CDR1 SGHNT, CDR2 YYREEE (reference sequence). The CDR3 spans 15 residues. V lost 3 bases to trimming and J lost 1 base; unmatched junction nucleotides: 1. CDR3 coding DNA: TGTGCCAGCAGCTCGACTAGCGGGGGCACAGATACGCAGTATTTT. It codes for CASSSTSGGTDTQYF.

The chain couples TRBV7-6 to TRBJ2-7; D is perhaps TRBD1 or TRBD2 (6 bases each). Germline V gives CDR1 SGHVS, CDR2 FNYEAQ. CDR3 length equals 16 residues. Trimming took off 0 bases at V and 2 bases at J, with 14 bases between the two ends. CDR3 nucleotides: TGTGCCAGCAGCTTAGCGGGGGGCAGGGGAACCTACGAGCAGTACTTC. Encoded protein: CASSLAGGRGTYEQYF.

CDR3 amino acids: CASRRRLGQLQETQYF. CDR3 DNA sequence: TGTGCCAGCAGACGACGTCTGGGACAGCTCCAAGAGACCCAGTACTTC. The chain combines TRBV28 with TRBJ2-5; 7 bases match TRBD1. The CDR3 sequence is 16 residues long. The V gene end was trimmed by 6 bases and the J gene end by 1 base; junction bases not matched to a gene: 11. Germline V gene sequence: CDR1 MDHEN, CDR2 SYDVKM.

The V gene is TRBV14, the J gene TRBJ2-1; weak D call: TRBD1 (5 bases). CDR1 SGHDN and CDR2 FVKESK come from the germline V gene. The CDR3 spans 15 residues. V lost 4 bases and J lost 3, with 13 bases in between. For the CDR3, the DNA is TGTGCCAGCAGCCCCCTCAGGGCTTACTACAATGAGCAGTTCTTC. Protein sequence: CASSPLRAYYNEQFF.

The chain couples TRBV13 to TRBJ1-1; 7 nucleotides agree with TRBD1. The V and J ends lost 4 bases and 7 bases, in that order; junction bases with no gene match: 6. Germline V gene lookup returns CDR1 PRHDT and CDR2 FYEKMQ (reference sequence). The CDR3 loop spans 13 amino acids. CDR3 sequence reads: CASSSRGLNEAFF. Here the CDR3 DNA reads TGTGCCAGCAGCTCAAGGGGGCTTAATGAAGCTTTCTTT.

The chain couples TRBV27 to TRBJ2-7, with D possibly matching TRBD1 (5 bases). In germline, CDR1 is MNHEY, CDR2 SMNVEV (reference sequence). V was shortened by 3 bases and J by 5 bases, with 14 bases between the two germline ends. The CDR3 extends over 14 amino acids. The CDR3 loop is CASSFQGRVNEQYF. Written as DNA, the CDR3 is TGTGCCAGCAGTTTTCAAGGCAGGGTTAACGAGCAGTACTTC.

The rearrangement links TRBV28 to TRBJ1-2; 8 bases line up with TRBD1. The CDR3 runs to 15 residues. The germline V gene encodes CDR1 MDHEN and CDR2 SYDVKM. With 7 bases clipped from V and 7 bases from J, the junction kept 14 bases outside the gene matches. Here the CDR3 reads CASITPRDRRSGYTF. In DNA, the CDR3 is TGTGCCAGCATCACACCCAGGGACAGGCGGAGTGGCTACACCTTC.

The rearrangement joins TRBV12-5 to TRBJ2-5; D gene ambiguous. Judging by the DNA end, TRBJ2-7 fits better; the J call may be wrong. Per the germline V gene, CDR1 is LGHNT and CDR2 is FRNRAP. This CDR3 is built from 15 residues. The CDR3 DNA reads as TGTGCTAGTGGTTACAAACCGGGCCCTTCCTACGAGCAGTACTTC. Protein product: CASGYKPGPSYEQYF.

This rearrangement joins TRBV7-6 to TRBJ2-3; no clear D. The germline V and J ends were trimmed by 1 base and 6 bases, with 5 bases remaining between them. The V gene's germline CDR1 is SGHVS and CDR2 FNYEAQ. The CDR3 sequence is 12 residues long. DNA of the CDR3: TGTGCCAGCAGCTTAGTCGGGGATACGCAGTATTTT. This translates into CASSLVGDTQYF.

In its sample, this clone was seen a few times. The CDR3 DNA is TGTGCCAGCAGCTCGGCGGGGGTAGGGGCTTTCTTT. This sequence encodes CASSSAGVGAFF. The V and J genes are TRBV14 and TRBJ1-1; tentatively, D is TRBD1 (5 bases). Germline V lookup: CDR1 SGHDN, CDR2 FVKESK. V was cut by 5 bases and J by 11 bases, with 15 bases left in between. The CDR3 is 12 residues long.

The genes are TRBV10-3 and TRBJ2-7; D gene ambiguous. The germline gives CDR1 ENHRY, CDR2 SYGVKD. V gave up 2 bases and J gave up 4 bases, with 6 bases separating them. The CDR3 covers 12 residues. The CDR3 protein is CAISEGLYEQYF. The CDR3 DNA reads TGTGCCATCAGTGAGGGATTGTACGAGCAGTACTTC.

The chain carries TRBV5-4 and TRBJ2-1; TRBD2 matches 9 bases. Germline-derived CDR1 and CDR2 are SGHNT and YYREEE (reference sequence). V dropped 4 bases and J dropped 15; count of bases not matched to a gene: 14. This CDR3 is 14 amino acids long. This CDR3 reads CASSSRTSEPAWFF. For the CDR3, the DNA is TGTGCCAGCAGCAGCAGGACTAGCGAGCCCGCGTGGTTCTTC.